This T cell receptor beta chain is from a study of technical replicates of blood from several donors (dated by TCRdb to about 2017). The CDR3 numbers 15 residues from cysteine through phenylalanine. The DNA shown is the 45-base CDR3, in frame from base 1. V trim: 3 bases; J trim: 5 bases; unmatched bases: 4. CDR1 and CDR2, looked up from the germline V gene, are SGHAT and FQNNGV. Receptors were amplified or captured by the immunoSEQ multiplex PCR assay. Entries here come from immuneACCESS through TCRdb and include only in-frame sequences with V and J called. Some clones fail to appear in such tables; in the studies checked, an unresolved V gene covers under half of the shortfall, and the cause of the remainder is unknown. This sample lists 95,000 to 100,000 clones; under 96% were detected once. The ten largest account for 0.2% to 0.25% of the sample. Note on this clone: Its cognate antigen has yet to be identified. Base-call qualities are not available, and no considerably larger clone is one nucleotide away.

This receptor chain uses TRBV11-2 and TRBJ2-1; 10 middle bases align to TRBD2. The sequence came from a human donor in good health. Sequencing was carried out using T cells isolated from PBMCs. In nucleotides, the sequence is TGTGCCAGCAGCTTGGGACTAGCGAGAAACAATGAGCAGTTCTTC. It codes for CASSLGLARNNEQFF. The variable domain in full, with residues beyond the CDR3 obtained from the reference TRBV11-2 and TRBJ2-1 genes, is EAGVAQSPRYKIIEKRQSVAFWCNPISGHATLYWYQQILGQGPKLLIQFQNNGVVDDSQLPKDRFSAERLKGVDSTLKIQPAKLEDSAVYLCASSLGLARNNEQFFGPGTRLTVL.